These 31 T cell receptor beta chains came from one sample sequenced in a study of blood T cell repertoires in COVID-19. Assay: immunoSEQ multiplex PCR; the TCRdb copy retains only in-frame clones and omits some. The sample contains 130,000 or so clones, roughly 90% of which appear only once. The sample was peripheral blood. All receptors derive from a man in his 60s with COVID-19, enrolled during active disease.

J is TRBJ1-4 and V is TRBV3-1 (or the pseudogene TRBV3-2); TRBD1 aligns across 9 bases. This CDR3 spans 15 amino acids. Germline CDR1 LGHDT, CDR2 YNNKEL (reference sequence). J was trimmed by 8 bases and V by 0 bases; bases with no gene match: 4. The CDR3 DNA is TGTGCCAGCAGCCAAGATGGGGACAGGGAAGAAAAACTGTTTTTT. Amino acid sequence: CASSQDGDREEKLFF.

Here the CDR3 DNA reads TGTGCCAGCAGCTTAGATTCAGGGCTGAACACTGAAGCTTTCTTT. Translation: CASSLDSGLNTEAFF. V gene TRBV11-3 combines with J gene TRBJ1-1, with D maybe TRBD1 (5 bases). The V end lost 0 bases, the J end lost 0 bases, and 8 bases lay between the germline ends. CDR1 SGHNT and CDR2 YENEEA come from the germline V gene. This CDR3 region has 15 residues.

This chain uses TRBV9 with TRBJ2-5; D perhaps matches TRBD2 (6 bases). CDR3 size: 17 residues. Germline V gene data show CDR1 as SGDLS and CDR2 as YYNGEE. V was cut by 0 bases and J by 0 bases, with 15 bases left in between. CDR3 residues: CASSVVLAVLYQETQYF. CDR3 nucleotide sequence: TGTGCCAGCAGCGTAGTACTAGCAGTTCTCTACCAAGAGACCCAGTACTTC.

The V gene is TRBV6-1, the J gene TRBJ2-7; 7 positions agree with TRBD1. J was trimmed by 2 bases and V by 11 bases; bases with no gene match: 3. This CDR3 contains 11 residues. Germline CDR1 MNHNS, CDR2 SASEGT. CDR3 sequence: CACRGPYEQYF. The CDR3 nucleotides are TGTGCCTGTAGGGGGCCCTACGAGCAGTACTTC.

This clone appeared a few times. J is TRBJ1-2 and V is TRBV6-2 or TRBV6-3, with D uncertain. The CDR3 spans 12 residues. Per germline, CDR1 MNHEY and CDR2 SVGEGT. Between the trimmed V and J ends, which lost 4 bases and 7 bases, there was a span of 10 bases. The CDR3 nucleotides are TGTGCCAGCAGTTTACGCATCGGTGGCTACACCTTC. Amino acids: CASSLRIGGYTF.

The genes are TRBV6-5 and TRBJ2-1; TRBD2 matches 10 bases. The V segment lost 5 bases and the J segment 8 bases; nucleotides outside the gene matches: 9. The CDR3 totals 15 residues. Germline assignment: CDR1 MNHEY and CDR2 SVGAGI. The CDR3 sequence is CASSPVAGGADEQFF. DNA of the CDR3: TGTGCCAGCAGTCCTGTAGCGGGGGGCGCAGATGAGCAGTTCTTC.

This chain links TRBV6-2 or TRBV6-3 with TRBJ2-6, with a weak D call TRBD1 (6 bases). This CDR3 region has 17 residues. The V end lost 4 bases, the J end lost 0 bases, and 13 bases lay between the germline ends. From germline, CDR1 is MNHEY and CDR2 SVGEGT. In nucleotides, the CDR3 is TGTGCCAGCAGTTTTCGGCAGGGGTCCTCTGGGGCCAACGTCCTGACTTTC. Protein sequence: CASSFRQGSSGANVLTF.

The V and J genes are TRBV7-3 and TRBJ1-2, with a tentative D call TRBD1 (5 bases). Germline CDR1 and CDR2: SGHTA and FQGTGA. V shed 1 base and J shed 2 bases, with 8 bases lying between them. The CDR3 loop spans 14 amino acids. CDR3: CASSLSPGNYGYTF. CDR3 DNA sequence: TGTGCCAGCAGCTTAAGCCCAGGGAACTATGGCTACACCTTC.

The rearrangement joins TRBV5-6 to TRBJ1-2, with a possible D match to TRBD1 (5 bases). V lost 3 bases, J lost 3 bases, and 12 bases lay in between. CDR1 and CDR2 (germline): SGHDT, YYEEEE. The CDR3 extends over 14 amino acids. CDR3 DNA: TGTGCCAGCAGCTGGGACCGGAGGGACTATGGCTACACCTTC. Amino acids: CASSWDRRDYGYTF.

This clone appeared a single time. CDR3 loop: CASNKGSYSGNTIYF. CDR3 DNA sequence: TGTGCCAGTAACAAGGGGTCCTACTCTGGAAACACCATATATTTT. This chain joins TRBV19 and TRBJ1-3, with D possibly being TRBD1 (5 bases). V gave up 7 bases and J gave up 0 bases, with 13 bases separating them. Germline V lookup: CDR1 LNHDA, CDR2 SQIVND (reference sequence). The CDR3 is made up of 15 amino acids. Full variable domain (remainder filled in from reference TRBV19 and TRBJ1-3): DGGITQSPKYLFRKEGQNVTLSCEQNLNHDAMYWYRQDPGQGLRLIYYSQIVNDFQKGDIAEGYSVSREKKESFPLTVTSAQKNPTAFYLCASNKGSYSGNTIYFGEGSWLTVV.

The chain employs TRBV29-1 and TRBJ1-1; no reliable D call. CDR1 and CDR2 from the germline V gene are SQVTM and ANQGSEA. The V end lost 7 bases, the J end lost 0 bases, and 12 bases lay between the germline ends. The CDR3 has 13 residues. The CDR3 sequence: CSARRTMNTEAFF. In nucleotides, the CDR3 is TGCAGCGCCCGAAGAACAATGAACACTGAAGCTTTCTTT.

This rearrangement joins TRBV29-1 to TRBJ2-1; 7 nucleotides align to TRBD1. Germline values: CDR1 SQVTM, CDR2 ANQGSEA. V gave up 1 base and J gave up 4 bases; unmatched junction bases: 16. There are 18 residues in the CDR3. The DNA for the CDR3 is TGCAGCGTTGAAGTACCAGGGGGTAGTATAATTCTGTACAATGAGCAGTTCTTC. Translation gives CSVEVPGGSIILYNEQFF.

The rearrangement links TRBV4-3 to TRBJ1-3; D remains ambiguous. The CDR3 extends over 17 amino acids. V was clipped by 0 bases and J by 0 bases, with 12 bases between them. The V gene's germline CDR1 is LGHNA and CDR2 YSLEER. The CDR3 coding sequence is TGCGCCAGCAGCCAAGAAGGTTCAGGTCTCTCTGGAAACACCATATATTTT. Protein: CASSQEGSGLSGNTIYF.

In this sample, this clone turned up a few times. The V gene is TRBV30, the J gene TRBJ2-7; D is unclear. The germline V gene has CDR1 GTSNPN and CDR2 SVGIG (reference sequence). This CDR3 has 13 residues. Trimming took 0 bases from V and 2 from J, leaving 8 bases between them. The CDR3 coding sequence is TGTGCCTGGAGTGTACACAGCACCTACGAGCAGTACTTC. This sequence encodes CAWSVHSTYEQYF.

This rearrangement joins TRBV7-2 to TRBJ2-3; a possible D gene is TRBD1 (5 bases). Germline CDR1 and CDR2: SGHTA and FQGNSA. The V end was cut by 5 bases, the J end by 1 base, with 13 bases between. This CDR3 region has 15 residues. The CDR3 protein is CASSPQGTGTDTQYF. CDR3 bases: TGTGCCAGCAGCCCCCAGGGAACTGGCACAGATACGCAGTATTTT.

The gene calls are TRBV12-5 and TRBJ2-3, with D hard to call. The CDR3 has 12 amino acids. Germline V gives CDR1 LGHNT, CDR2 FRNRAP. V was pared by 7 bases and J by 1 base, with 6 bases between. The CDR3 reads CASAPGTDTQYF. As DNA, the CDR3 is TGTGCTAGTGCCCCTGGCACAGATACGCAGTATTTT.

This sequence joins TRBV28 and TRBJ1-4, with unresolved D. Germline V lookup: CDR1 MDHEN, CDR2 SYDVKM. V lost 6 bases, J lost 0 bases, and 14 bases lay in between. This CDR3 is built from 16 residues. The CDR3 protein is CASRLSGLSTNEKLFF. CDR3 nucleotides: TGTGCCAGCAGACTGTCTGGACTGTCAACTAATGAAAAACTGTTTTTT.

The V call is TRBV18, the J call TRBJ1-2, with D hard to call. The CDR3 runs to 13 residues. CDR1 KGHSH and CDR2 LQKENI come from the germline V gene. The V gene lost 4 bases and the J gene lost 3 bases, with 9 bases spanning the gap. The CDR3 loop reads CASSRQTDYGYTF. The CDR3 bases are TGTGCCAGCTCACGGCAGACTGACTATGGCTACACCTTC.

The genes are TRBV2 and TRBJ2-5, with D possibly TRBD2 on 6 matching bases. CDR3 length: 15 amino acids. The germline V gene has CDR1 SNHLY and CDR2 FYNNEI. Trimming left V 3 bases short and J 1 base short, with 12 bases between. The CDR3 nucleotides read TGTGCCAGCAGTGATGAGCGGGCGGTCCAAGAGACCCAGTACTTC. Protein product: CASSDERAVQETQYF.

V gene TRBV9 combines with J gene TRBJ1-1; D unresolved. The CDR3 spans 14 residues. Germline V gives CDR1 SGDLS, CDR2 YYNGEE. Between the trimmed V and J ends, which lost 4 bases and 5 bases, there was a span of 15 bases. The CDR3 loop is CASSKTAGRTEAFF. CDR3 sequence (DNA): TGTGCCAGCAGCAAGACGGCAGGAAGGACTGAAGCTTTCTTT.

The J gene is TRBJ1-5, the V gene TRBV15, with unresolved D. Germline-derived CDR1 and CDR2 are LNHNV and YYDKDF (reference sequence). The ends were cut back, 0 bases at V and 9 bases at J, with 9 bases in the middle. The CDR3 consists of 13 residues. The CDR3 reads CATSRDPSPPQHF. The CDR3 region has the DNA TGTGCCACCAGCAGAGATCCCTCTCCGCCCCAGCATTTT.

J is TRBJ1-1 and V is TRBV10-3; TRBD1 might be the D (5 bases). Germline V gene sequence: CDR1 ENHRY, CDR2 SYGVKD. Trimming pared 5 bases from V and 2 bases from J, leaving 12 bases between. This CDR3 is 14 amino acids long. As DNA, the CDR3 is TGTGCCATCAGTTTTTTCGACAGTAACACTGAAGCTTTCTTT. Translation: CAISFFDSNTEAFF.

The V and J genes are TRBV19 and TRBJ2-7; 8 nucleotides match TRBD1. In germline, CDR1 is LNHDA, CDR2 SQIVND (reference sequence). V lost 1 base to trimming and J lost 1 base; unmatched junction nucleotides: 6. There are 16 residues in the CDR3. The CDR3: CASSIAGTGVSYEQYF. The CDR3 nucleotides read TGTGCCAGTAGTATAGCGGGGACAGGCGTGTCCTACGAGCAGTACTTC.

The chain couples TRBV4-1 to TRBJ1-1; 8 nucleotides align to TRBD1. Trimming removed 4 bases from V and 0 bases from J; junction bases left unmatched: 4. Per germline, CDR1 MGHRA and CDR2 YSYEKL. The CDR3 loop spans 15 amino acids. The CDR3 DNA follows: TGCGCCAGCAGCCCCCAGACAGGGGTGAACACTGAAGCTTTCTTT. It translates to CASSPQTGVNTEAFF.

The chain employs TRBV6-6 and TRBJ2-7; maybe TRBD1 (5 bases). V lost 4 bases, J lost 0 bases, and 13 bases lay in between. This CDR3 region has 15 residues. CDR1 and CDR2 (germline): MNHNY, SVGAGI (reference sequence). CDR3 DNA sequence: TGTGCCAGCAGTTCCACAGGCTTGAGCTCCTACGAGCAGTACTTC. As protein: CASSSTGLSSYEQYF.

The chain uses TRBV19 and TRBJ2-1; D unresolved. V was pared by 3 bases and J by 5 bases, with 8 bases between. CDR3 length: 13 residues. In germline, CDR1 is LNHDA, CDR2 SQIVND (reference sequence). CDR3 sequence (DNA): TGTGCCAGTAGTATTGGTAGCAACAATGAGCAGTTCTTC. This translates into CASSIGSNNEQFF.

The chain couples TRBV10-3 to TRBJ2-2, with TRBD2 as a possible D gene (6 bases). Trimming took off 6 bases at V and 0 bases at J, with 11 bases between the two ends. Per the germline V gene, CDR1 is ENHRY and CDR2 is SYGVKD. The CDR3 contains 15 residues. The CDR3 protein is CAIRRGEANTGELFF. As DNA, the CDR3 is TGTGCCATCAGGCGGGGCGAGGCGAACACCGGGGAGCTGTTTTTT.

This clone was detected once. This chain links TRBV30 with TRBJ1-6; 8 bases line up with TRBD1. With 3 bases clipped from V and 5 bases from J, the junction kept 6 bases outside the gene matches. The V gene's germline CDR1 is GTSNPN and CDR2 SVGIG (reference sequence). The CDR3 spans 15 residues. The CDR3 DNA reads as TGTGCCTGGAGGGGTGACAGGGGAGATAATTCACCCCTCCACTTT. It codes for CAWRGDRGDNSPLHF.

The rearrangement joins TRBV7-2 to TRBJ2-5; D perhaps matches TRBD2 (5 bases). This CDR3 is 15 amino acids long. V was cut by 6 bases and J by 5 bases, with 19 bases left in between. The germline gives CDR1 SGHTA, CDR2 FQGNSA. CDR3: CASSSRRGSSETQYF. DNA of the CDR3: TGTGCCAGCAGTTCTAGACGGGGAAGCTCGGAGACCCAGTACTTC.

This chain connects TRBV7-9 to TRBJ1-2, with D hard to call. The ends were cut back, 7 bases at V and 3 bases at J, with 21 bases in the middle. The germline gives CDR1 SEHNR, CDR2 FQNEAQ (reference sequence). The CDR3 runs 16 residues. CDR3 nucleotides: TGTGCCAGCATTGGATCGCTTAATACCGAGGACTATGGCTACACCTTC. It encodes CASIGSLNTEDYGYTF. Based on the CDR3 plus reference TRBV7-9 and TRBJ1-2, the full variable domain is DTGVSQNPRHKITKRGQNVTFRCDPISEHNRLYWYRQTLGQGPEFLTYFQNEAQLEKSRLLSDRFSAERPKGSFSTLEIQRTEQGDSAMYLCASIGSLNTEDYGYTFGSGTRLTVV.

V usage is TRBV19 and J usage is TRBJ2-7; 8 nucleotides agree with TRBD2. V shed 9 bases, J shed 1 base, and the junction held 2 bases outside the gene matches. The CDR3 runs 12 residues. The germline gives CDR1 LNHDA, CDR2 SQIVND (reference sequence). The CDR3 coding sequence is TGTGCCAGCACTAGCGGATCCTACGAGCAGTACTTC. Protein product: CASTSGSYEQYF.